This is a list of T cell receptor beta chains from one sample in a study of cytomegalovirus exposure and HLA in healthy donors. Assay: immunoSEQ multiplex PCR; the TCRdb copy retains only in-frame clones and omits some. The sample lists some 350,000 clones; around 90% were seen once. Sequencing used PBMCs. The receptors come from a woman aged 30 to 39 in good health and CMV-seropositive. The CDR3 runs from the conserved cysteine through the conserved F or W. A D gene is named only where the DNA matches it firmly. The size entry is marked missing in some rows and otherwise reads once, few, many or a size class.

cdr3_nt,cdr3_aa,v_call,j_call,clone_size,d_call
TGTTCAGTGTGGGGACCGTCCTACGAGCAGTACTTC,CSVWGPSYEQYF,TRBV6-1,TRBJ2-7,.,.
TGCGCCAGCAAAGAGGCGTACGAGCAGTACTTC,CASKEAYEQYF,TRBV5-1,TRBJ2-7,.,.
TGTGCCTGGGAACCGGGACTAGCGTACAATGAGCAGTTCTTC,CAWEPGLAYNEQFF,TRBV30,TRBJ2-1,.,TRBD2
TGTGCCAGCAGTCTCCTAGCGGACTTCTACGAGCAGTACTTC,CASSLLADFYEQYF,TRBV6-5,TRBJ2-7,.,TRBD2
TGCGCCAGCAGCCAAAGTCTCGCCGGGACTAGCGGGAGGGCGAGGGATACGCAGTATTTT,CASSQSLAGTSGRARDTQYF,TRBV4-3,TRBJ2-3,.,TRBD2
TGTGCCAGCAGCTTGTCTTTGAGGGGGGAAGAGACCCAGTACTTC,CASSLSLRGEETQYF,TRBV5-8,TRBJ2-5,.,.
TGTGCCAGCTCAGTTAAAGAGGAAGGGGCGACGGAGGGCTACACCTTC,CASSVKEEGATEGYTF,TRBV18,TRBJ1-2,few,.
TGTGCCAGCTCACCACCGGGACAGAGAACAGATACGCAGTATTTT,CASSPPGQRTDTQYF,TRBV18,TRBJ2-3,once,TRBD1
TGTGCCAGCAGTTTCTCCTATGGCTACACCTTC,CASSFSYGYTF,TRBV27,TRBJ1-2,.,.
TGTGCCAGCAGCTTAGTCGGCGGTGGCAGGGGGGGCTACGAGCAGTACTTC,CASSLVGGGRGGYEQYF,TRBV7-2,TRBJ2-7,.,.
TGCGCCAGCAGCTCCGTCGGACAGGGAGGTTGGGCTGAAGCTTTCTTT,CASSSVGQGGWAEAFF,TRBV5-1,TRBJ1-1,.,TRBD1
TGTGCCAGTAGTATGACCTGGGGCTCCCCCTACGAGCAGTACTTC,CASSMTWGSPYEQYF,TRBV19,TRBJ2-7,.,.
TGTGCCAGCAGTTTCATAGGGACTGAAGCTTTCTTT,CASSFIGTEAFF,TRBV28,TRBJ1-1,.,.
TGTGCCAGCAGCGTAGGTGATCAGCCCCAGCATTTT,CASSVGDQPQHF,TRBV9,TRBJ1-5,.,.
TGTGCCAGCAGCAGACTACAGGGGAAATTCTCCTACGAGCAGTACTTC,CASSRLQGKFSYEQYF,TRBV5-4,TRBJ2-7,.,TRBD1
TGTGCCAGCAGCTCGACAGGGTTGGGCACTGAAGCTTTCTTT,CASSSTGLGTEAFF,TRBV5-6,TRBJ1-1,.,TRBD1
TGTGCCAGCAGTTCCCGAAACATTCAGTACTTC,CASSSRNIQYF,TRBV6-1,TRBJ2-4,.,.